The 6 T cell receptor beta chains in this list originate from one sample, sequenced in a study of shared T cell receptors in the human thymus. The method was immunoSEQ multiplex PCR; TCRdb's version includes in-frame clones alone and lacks a portion of them. The sample lists hundreds of thousands of clones; 70% to 90% were seen once. The same data also went into a second study, on human thymus T cells.

Material for sequencing was thymocytes. All receptors come from a boy less than two years old with a congenital heart defect.

The chain employs TRBV7-9 and TRBJ1-5, with D perhaps TRBD1 (6 bases). The CDR3 runs to 16 residues. With 5 bases removed from V and 0 bases from J, the gap between germline ends came to 14 bases. The germline V gene has CDR1 SEHNR and CDR2 FQNEAQ (reference sequence). CDR3 sequence: CASSPGQINSNQPQHF. The CDR3 bases are TGTGCCAGCAGCCCCGGACAGATAAATAGCAATCAGCCCCAGCATTTT. The full variable domain, with the rest looked up from reference TRBV7-9 and TRBJ1-5, is DTGVSQNPRHKITKRGQNVTFRCDPISEHNRLYWYRQTLGQGPEFLTYFQNEAQLEKSRLLSDRFSAERPKGSFSTLEIQRTEQGDSAMYLCASSPGQINSNQPQHFGDGTRLSIL.

The V call is TRBV4-1, the J call TRBJ2-4, with 8 bases that match TRBD2. V gave up 0 bases and J gave up 5 bases; unmatched junction bases: 9. Germline CDR1 MGHRA, CDR2 YSYEKL. The CDR3 sequence is 17 residues long. The CDR3 bases are TGCGCCAGCAGCCAAGATTCCGGGGGGGCTCCTGAAAACATTCAGTACTTC. As protein: CASSQDSGGAPENIQYF.

The chain carries TRBV19 and TRBJ2-4; 9 bases match TRBD2. The CDR3 loop spans 18 amino acids. Trimming took 9 bases from V and 3 from J; bases not matched to a gene: 18. Germline-derived CDR1 and CDR2 are LNHDA and SQIVND (reference sequence). The CDR3, as DNA: TGTGCCAGCCGACGGGCTAGCGGGGACGGTGTGGGCAAAAACATTCAGTACTTC. Protein sequence: CASRRASGDGVGKNIQYF.

The chain recombines TRBV29-1 with TRBJ2-1; no definite D call. CDR3 length: 15 amino acids. Trimming cost V 0 bases and J 4 bases, with 13 bases left between them. Germline-derived CDR1 and CDR2 are SQVTM and ANQGSEA. CDR3 in amino acids: CSVEDPRLTYNEQFF. The CDR3 bases are TGCAGCGTTGAAGATCCCCGACTGACTTACAATGAGCAGTTCTTC.

The genes are TRBV4-3 and TRBJ1-2, with 7 positions matching TRBD1. Germline V gene lookup returns CDR1 LGHNA and CDR2 YSLEER. This CDR3 has 17 residues. V trimming: 0 bases; J trimming: 0 bases; junction bases outside the gene matches: 7. CDR3 nucleotide sequence: TGCGCCAGCAGCCAAGATTGGAGGGACAGACCTAACTATGGCTACACCTTC. Protein: CASSQDWRDRPNYGYTF.

This chain connects TRBV29-1 to TRBJ2-1; TRBD1 might be the D (6 bases). The CDR3 totals 16 residues. V dropped 6 bases and J dropped 0 bases, with 18 bases sitting between them. Germline lookup yields CDR1 SQVTM and CDR2 ANQGSEA. The CDR3 DNA reads as TGCAGCGTCACCAACCCAGGGGAGAGCTCCTACAATGAGCAGTTCTTC. Protein: CSVTNPGESSYNEQFF.